This T cell receptor (beta chain) originates from a study of blood T cell repertoires in COVID-19. V was cut by 0 bases and J by 6 bases, with 6 bases left in between. The CDR3 length is 13 residues. Germline V CDR1 and CDR2: MNHEY, SMNVEV (reference sequence). Authors' analysis steps: Estimated nucleated cell counts came from reference gene primer amplification. The table came from immunoSEQ multiplex PCR; TCRdb's copy has only in-frame clones and leaves some out. That table is the source of V, J and clone size, and D and trimming were worked out from the DNA. The data show around 260,000 clones, approximately 85% seen once.

The sequence came from a young woman who had recovered from COVID-19. The V gene is TRBV27, the J gene TRBJ1-5; D is uncertain. What was sequenced was PBMCs or T cells enriched from blood (not recorded which). CDR3 DNA sequence: TGTGCCAGCAGTTTATCAGTCAGTCAGCCCCAGCATTTT. Its translation: CASSLSVSQPQHF.